This entry lists 2 T cell receptor beta chains sequenced from one sample in a study of blood T cells in healthy people across ages. Alongside a J-beta primer mix, a sample-barcoded 5' primer served in a second PCR lasting 7 to 11 cycles. TCRdb fed the 5' RACE reads into MiXCR, producing one record per CDR3 protein. This sample has 550,000 to 800,000 distinct CDR3 sequences; approximately 31% occur once, and the top ten carry 15%. The sequenced sample was blood. These receptors were taken from a woman aged 80 or over in good health.

The sample holds many counts of this clonotype. J is TRBJ2-3 and V is TRBV24-1; D remains unclear. Germline V CDR1 and CDR2: KGHDR, SFDVKD. Trimming removed 4 bases from V and 2 bases from J, with 9 bases in between. The CDR3 is made up of 14 amino acids. The DNA of the CDR3 is TGTGCCACCAGTGAAGACACCTCCACAGATACGCAGTATTTT. Its translation: CATSEDTSTDTQYF.

The V call is TRBV2, the J call TRBJ2-4, with a tentative D call TRBD1 (5 bases). The CDR3 consists of 12 residues. Germline-derived CDR1 and CDR2 are SNHLY and FYNNEI. V was pared by 10 bases and J by 13 bases, with 20 bases between. The CDR3 DNA reads TGTGCCAACAGGCCAGCAGTCTTCGGGCAGTACTTC. It encodes CANRPAVFGQYF.